This T cell receptor beta chain was sequenced in a study of CD8 T cells in ankylosing spondylitis. Whole-study findings and limits: Apparently characteristic of ankylosing spondylitis blood was a TCR beta motif (about eight highly homologous variants). Matched synovial fluid from ankylosing spondylitis patients was reported to be enriched for disease-linked clones. In the blood and synovial fluid of reactive arthritis, some motif variants had been previously reported.

This clonotype occurred a few times. The antigen remains unidentified. TCRdb independently ran MiXCR on the 5' RACE reads; one entry per CDR3 protein. This table holds some 220,000 distinct CDR3 sequences, around 8% found once. Germline loops: CDR1 SGHVS, CDR2 FQNEAQ. The V and J ends lost 3 bases and 6 bases respectively, with 7 bases between them. This CDR3 region has 12 residues. Source material: blood, either unsorted or a sorted T cell fraction (not recorded which). This receptor was taken from a female donor with ankylosing spondylitis or in good health (not recorded which). The chain couples TRBV7-8 to TRBJ2-3; D unclear. Here the CDR3 DNA reads TGTGCCAGCAGCTTTTTGTTGGATACGCAGTATTTT. Protein: CASSFLLDTQYF. The full variable domain, with the rest looked up from reference TRBV7-8 and TRBJ2-3, is GAGVSQSPRYKVAKRGQDVALRCDPISGHVSLFWYQQALGQGPEFLTYFQNEAQLDKSGLPSDRFFAERPEGSVSTLKIQRTQQEDSAVYLCASSFLLDTQYFGPGTRLTVL.